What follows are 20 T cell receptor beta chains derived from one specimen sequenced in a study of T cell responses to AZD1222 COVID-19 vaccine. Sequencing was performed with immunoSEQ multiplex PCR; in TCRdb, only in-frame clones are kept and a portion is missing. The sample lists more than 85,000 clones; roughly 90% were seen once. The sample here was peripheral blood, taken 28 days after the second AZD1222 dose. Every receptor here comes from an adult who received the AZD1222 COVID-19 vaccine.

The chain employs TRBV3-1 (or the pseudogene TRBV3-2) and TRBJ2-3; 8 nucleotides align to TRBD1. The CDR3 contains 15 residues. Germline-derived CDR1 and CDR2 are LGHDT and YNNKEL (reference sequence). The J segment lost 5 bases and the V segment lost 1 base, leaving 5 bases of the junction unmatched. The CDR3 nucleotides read TGTGCCAGCAGCCAAGTCAGGGGGCTAGGAGATACGCAGTATTTT. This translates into CASSQVRGLGDTQYF.

DNA of the CDR3: TGTGCCAGCAGTCCCGGACAGCTCACCGGGGAGCTGTTTTTT. Residues: CASSPGQLTGELFF. The J gene is TRBJ2-2, the V gene TRBV27; possibly TRBD1 for D (6 bases). This CDR3 comprises 14 residues. Looked up from germline, CDR1 is MNHEY and CDR2 is SMNVEV (reference sequence). V was pared by 5 bases and J by 4 bases, with 11 bases between.

The CDR3 here is CASSNPGTGDEQYF. The CDR3 coding sequence is TGTGCCAGCAGTAATCCCGGGACAGGGGACGAGCAGTACTTC. The chain combines TRBV6-5 with TRBJ2-7; 10 bases are shared with TRBD1. V dropped 5 bases and J dropped 5; count of bases not matched to a gene: 6. Germline V gene data show CDR1 as MNHEY and CDR2 as SVGAGI. The CDR3 contains 14 residues.

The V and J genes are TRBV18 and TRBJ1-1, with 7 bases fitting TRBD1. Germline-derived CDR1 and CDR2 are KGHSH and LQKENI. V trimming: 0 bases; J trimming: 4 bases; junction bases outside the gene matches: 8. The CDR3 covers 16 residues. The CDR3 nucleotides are TGTGCCAGCTCACCACCGCAGGGGGGGGTTGGCACTGAAGCTTTCTTT. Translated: CASSPPQGGVGTEAFF.

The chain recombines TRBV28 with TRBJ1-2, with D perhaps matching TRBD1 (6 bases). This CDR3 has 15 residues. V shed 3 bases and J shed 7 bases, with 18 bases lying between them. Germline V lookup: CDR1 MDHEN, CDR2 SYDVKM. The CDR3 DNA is TGTGCCAGCAGTTTCGGAGGAGGGGGGGCGCGTGGCTACACCTTC. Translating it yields CASSFGGGGARGYTF.

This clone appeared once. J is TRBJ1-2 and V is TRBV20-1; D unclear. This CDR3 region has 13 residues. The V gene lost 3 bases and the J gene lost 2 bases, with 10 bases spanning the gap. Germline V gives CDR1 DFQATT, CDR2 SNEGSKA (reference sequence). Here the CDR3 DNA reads TGCAGTGCTAGTCCTTCTGAAAACTATGGCTACACCTTC. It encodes CSASPSENYGYTF.

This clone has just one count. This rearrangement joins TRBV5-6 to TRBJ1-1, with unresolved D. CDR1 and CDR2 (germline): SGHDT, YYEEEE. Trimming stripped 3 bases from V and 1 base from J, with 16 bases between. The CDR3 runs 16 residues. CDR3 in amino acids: CASSYGKLPPNTEAFF. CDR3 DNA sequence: TGTGCCAGCAGCTATGGGAAGTTGCCCCCGAACACTGAAGCTTTCTTT.

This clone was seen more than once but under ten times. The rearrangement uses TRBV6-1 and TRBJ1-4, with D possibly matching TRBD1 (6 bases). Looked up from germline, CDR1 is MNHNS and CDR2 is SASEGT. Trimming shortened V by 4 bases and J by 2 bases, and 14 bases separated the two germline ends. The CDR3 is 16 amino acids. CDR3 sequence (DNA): TGTGCCAGCAGTGGAATACAGGGAGGGACTAATGAAAAACTGTTTTTT. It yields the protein CASSGIQGGTNEKLFF.

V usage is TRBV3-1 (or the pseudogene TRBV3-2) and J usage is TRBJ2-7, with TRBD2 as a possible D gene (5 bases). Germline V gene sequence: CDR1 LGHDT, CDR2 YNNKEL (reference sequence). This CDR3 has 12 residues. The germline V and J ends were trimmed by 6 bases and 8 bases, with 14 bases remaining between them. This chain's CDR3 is CASSQPGSQQYF. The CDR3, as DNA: TGTGCCAGCAGTCAACCGGGGTCTCAGCAGTACTTC.

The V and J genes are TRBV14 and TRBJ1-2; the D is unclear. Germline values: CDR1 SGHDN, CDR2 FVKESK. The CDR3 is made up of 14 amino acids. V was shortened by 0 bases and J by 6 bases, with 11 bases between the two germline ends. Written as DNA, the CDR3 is TGTGCCAGCAGCCAAGACCCACCGAAGAATGGCTACACCTTC. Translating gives CASSQDPPKNGYTF. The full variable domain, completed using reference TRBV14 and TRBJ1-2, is EAGVTQFPSHSVIEKGQTVTLRCDPISGHDNLYWYRRVMGKEIKFLLHFVKESKQDESGMPNNRFLAERTGGTYSTLKVQPAELEDSGVYFCASSQDPPKNGYTFGSGTRLTVV.

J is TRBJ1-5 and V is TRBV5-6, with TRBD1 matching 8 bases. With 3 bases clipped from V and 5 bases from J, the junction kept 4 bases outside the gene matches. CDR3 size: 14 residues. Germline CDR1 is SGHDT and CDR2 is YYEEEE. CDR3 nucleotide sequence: TGTGCCAGCAGCTACAGACAGGGGTATCAGCCCCAGCATTTT. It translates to CASSYRQGYQPQHF.

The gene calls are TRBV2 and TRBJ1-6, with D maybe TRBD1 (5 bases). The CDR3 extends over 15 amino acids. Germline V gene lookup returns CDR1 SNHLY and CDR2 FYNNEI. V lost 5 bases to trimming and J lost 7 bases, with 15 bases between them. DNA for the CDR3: TGTGCCAGCAGTACAACAGACAGCAAAAATTCACCCCTCCACTTT. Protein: CASSTTDSKNSPLHF.

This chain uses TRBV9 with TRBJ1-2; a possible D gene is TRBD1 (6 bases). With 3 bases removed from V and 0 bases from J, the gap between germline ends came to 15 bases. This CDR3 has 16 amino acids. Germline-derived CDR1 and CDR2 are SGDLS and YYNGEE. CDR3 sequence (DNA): TGTGCCAGCAGCGCCCAGGGACGGGGGCCTAACTATGGCTACACCTTC. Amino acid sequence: CASSAQGRGPNYGYTF.

Here the CDR3 reads CATLPSGNPYEQYF. CDR3 nucleotides: TGTGCCACCCTCCCGAGCGGGAACCCCTACGAGCAGTACTTC. The genes are TRBV6-5 and TRBJ2-7, with 7 bases lining up with TRBD2. The CDR3 has 14 residues. With V trimmed by 10 bases and J by 2 bases, 11 bases remained unmatched. Germline V gives CDR1 MNHEY, CDR2 SVGAGI.

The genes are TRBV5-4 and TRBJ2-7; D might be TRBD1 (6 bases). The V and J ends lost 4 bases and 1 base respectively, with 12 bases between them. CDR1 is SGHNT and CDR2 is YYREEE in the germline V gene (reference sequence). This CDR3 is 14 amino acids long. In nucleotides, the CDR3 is TGTGCCAGCAGCCAAAACAGGGAATCCTACGAGCAGTACTTC. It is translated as CASSQNRESYEQYF.

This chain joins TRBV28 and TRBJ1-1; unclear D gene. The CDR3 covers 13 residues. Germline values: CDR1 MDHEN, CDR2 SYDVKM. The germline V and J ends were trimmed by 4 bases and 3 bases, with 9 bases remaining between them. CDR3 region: CASSWTVDTEAFF. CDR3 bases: TGTGCCAGCAGTTGGACCGTCGACACTGAAGCTTTCTTT.

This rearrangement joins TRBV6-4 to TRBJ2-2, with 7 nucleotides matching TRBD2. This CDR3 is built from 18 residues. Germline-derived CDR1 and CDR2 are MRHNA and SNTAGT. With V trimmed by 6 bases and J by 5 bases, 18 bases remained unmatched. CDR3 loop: CASSDPLASGGGTGELFF. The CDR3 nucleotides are TGTGCCAGCAGCGACCCTCTGGCTAGCGGAGGAGGGACCGGGGAGCTGTTTTTT.

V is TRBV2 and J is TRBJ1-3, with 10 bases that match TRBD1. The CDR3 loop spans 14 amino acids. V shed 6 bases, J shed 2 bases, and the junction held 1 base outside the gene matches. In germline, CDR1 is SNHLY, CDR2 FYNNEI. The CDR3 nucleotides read TGTGCCAGCAGGGGACAGGGGACTGGAAACACCATATATTTT. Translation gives CASRGQGTGNTIYF.

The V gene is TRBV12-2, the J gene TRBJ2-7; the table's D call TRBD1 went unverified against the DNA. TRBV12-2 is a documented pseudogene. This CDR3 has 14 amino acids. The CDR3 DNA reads TGTGCAAGTCGCCCCGACAGGGGGCCGTACGAGCAGTACTTC. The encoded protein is CASRPDRGPYEQYF.

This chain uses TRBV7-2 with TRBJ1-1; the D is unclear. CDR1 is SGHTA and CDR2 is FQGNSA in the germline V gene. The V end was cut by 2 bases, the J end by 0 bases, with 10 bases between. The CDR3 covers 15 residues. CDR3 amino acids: CASSLLSDMNTEAFF. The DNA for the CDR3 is TGTGCCAGCAGCTTACTGAGTGACATGAACACTGAAGCTTTCTTT. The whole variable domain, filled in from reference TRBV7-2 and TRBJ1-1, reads GAGVSQSPSNKVTEKGKDVELRCDPISGHTALYWYRQSLGQGLEFLIYFQGNSAPDKSGLPSDRFSAERTGGSVSTLTIQRTQQEDSAVYLCASSLLSDMNTEAFFGQGTRLTVV.